The 19 T cell receptor beta chains below were found in one sample sequenced in a study of early T cells in non-severe SARS-CoV-2 infection. Using its own MiXCR run on the 5' RACE reads, TCRdb lists one record per CDR3 protein. This table holds approximately 70,000 distinct CDR3 sequences, about 12% found once. The sample consisted of whole blood. These receptors were obtained from an adult who was a healthcare worker with PCR-confirmed SARS-CoV-2 infection or an uninfected control (not recorded which).

This clonotype turned up a few times. The chain uses TRBV2 and TRBJ2-5; 7 bases map to TRBD2. Germline V lookup: CDR1 SNHLY, CDR2 FYNNEI. The CDR3 consists of 13 residues. After removal of 1 base from V and 5 bases from J, the junction contained 1 base not matched to a gene. Here the CDR3 DNA reads TGTGCCAGCAGTGAAGGGGGAGGGGAGACCCAGTACTTC. Translation gives CASSEGGGETQYF.

This clonotype was detected a few times. V usage is TRBV19 and J usage is TRBJ1-2; D not certain. CDR1 is LNHDA, CDR2 SQIVND, per germline (reference sequence). The V end lost 5 bases, the J end lost 2 bases, and 15 bases lay between the germline ends. This CDR3 contains 15 residues. This CDR3 is CASSPSLQWNYGYTF. CDR3 nucleotides: TGTGCCAGTAGTCCTTCTCTACAGTGGAACTATGGCTACACCTTC.

This clonotype showed up just a few times. The chain uses TRBV20-1 and TRBJ1-2, with 9 bases identical to TRBD1. From germline, CDR1 is DFQATT and CDR2 SNEGSKA (reference sequence). The J segment lost 7 bases and the V segment lost 0 bases, leaving 9 bases of the junction unmatched. This CDR3 is 15 amino acids long. As DNA, the CDR3 is TGCAGTGCTAGAGATTTACAGGGGGCGTACGCTGGCTACACCTTC. Protein product: CSARDLQGAYAGYTF.

This clonotype was detected ten times or more. V is TRBV12-3 or TRBV12-4 and J is TRBJ2-2; 11 nucleotides line up with TRBD2. V trimming: 3 bases; J trimming: 8 bases; junction bases outside the gene matches: 5. This CDR3 is 15 amino acids long. The CDR3 nucleotides are TGTGCCAGCAGTTTCGGGCCTAGCGGGAGGGGGGAGCTGTTTTTT. Encoded protein: CASSFGPSGRGELFF.

V usage is TRBV20-1 and J usage is TRBJ2-5; 11 bases match TRBD2. This CDR3 has 13 residues. V was pared by 7 bases and J by 4 bases, with 5 bases of the junction left unmatched. Germline-derived CDR1 and CDR2 are DFQATT and SNEGSKA (reference sequence). CDR3 bases: TGCAGTGTTCGGACTAGCGGGCGAGAGACCCAGTACTTC. The encoded protein is CSVRTSGRETQYF.

This clonotype was picked up many times. The rearrangement links TRBV27 to TRBJ1-6; D unclear. CDR1 is MNHEY, CDR2 SMNVEV, per germline (reference sequence). V was trimmed by 6 bases and J by 9 bases, leaving 9 bases between them. The CDR3 extends over 12 amino acids. CDR3 DNA sequence: TGTGCCAGCAGGGGCTTCGCTTCACCCCTCCACTTT. Its translation: CASRGFASPLHF.

The chain links TRBV3-1 to TRBJ2-6; tentative D call: TRBD1 (5 bases). This CDR3 has 16 amino acids. The germline CDR1 and CDR2 sequences are LGHDT and YNNKEL (reference sequence). Trimming removed 4 bases from V and 2 bases from J, with 12 bases in between. The CDR3 here is CASSPIDRAGANVLTF. For the CDR3, the DNA is TGTGCCAGCAGCCCTATAGACAGAGCTGGGGCCAACGTCCTGACTTTC.

Turning to this clonotype: The junction shows a germline mismatch at one end, possibly a read error. The rearrangement links TRBV10-2 to TRBJ2-1; TRBD2 aligns across 10 bases. This CDR3 region has 13 residues. Per germline, CDR1 WSHSY and CDR2 SAAADI. The CDR3 bases are TGCGCCAGCAGTGAGGCCCCCGGGACTAGCGTTACTTTC. This sequence encodes CASSEAPGTSVTF.

This chain joins TRBV6-1 and TRBJ2-7; D is perhaps TRBD1 or TRBD2 (5 bases each). CDR3 size: 15 residues. Germline-derived CDR1 and CDR2 are MNHNS and SASEGT. The V gene lost 6 bases and the J gene lost 1 base, with 16 bases spanning the gap. The CDR3 loop is CASRDGTAYSYEQYF. The CDR3 nucleotides read TGTGCCAGCAGGGATGGGACGGCCTATTCCTACGAGCAGTACTTC.

A note on this clonotype: A single base separates this from a much larger clone, so it may be a read error. This chain connects TRBV11-2 to TRBJ2-1; possibly TRBD2 for D (6 bases). Trimming removed 4 bases from V and 5 bases from J, with 15 bases in between. Germline assignment: CDR1 SGHAT and CDR2 FQNNGV. The CDR3 totals 15 residues. The CDR3 region is CASSSGLTGHNEQFF. The CDR3 DNA reads TGTGCCAGCAGCTCCGGACTAACGGGGCACAATGAGCAGTTCTTC. Looking up the rest from reference TRBV11-2 and TRBJ2-1 gives the full variable domain: EAGVAQSPRYKIIEKRQSVAFWCNPISGHATLYWYQQILGQGPKLLIQFQNNGVVDDSQLPKDRFSAERLKGVDSTLKIQPAKLEDSAVYLCASSSGLTGHNEQFFGPGTRLTVL.

This clonotype was picked up a small number of times. The chain links TRBV5-5 to TRBJ2-7, with 10 bases lining up with TRBD1. The CDR3 is made up of 15 amino acids. The germline V gene has CDR1 SGHKS and CDR2 YYEKEE (reference sequence). V lost 2 bases, J lost 1 base, and 3 bases stayed unmatched. CDR3 in amino acids: CASSFWTGGSYEQYF. CDR3 DNA: TGTGCCAGCAGCTTCTGGACAGGGGGTTCCTACGAGCAGTACTTC. Full variable domain (outside the CDR3, taken from reference TRBV5-5 and TRBJ2-7): DAGVTQSPTHLIKTRGQQVTLRCSPISGHKSVSWYQQVLGQGPQFIFQYYEKEERGRGNFPDRFSARQFPNYSSELNVNALLLGDSALYLCASSFWTGGSYEQYFGPGTRLTVT.

The V call is TRBV19, the J call TRBJ2-5, with 13 bases that match TRBD2. The CDR3 is 18 amino acids. V dropped 6 bases and J dropped 4; count of bases not matched to a gene: 14. Germline CDR1 reads LNHDA; CDR2 reads SQIVND (reference sequence). CDR3 loop: CASRKGRTSGRSGETQYF. CDR3 in DNA: TGTGCCAGTAGAAAGGGGAGGACTAGCGGGAGATCGGGAGAGACCCAGTACTTC.

The chain links TRBV28 to TRBJ2-5, with 8 bases aligning to TRBD2. This CDR3 contains 13 residues. Germline CDR1 reads MDHEN; CDR2 reads SYDVKM. V gave up 7 bases and J gave up 2 bases; unmatched junction bases: 3. CDR3 nucleotides: TGTGCCAGCATCGGGGGGGCTCAAGAGACCCAGTACTTC. Translated, it gives CASIGGAQETQYF.

In this sample, this clonotype turned up many times. The V call is TRBV5-1, the J call TRBJ2-7; 7 bases map to TRBD1. J lost 2 bases, V lost 5 bases, and 13 bases had no gene match. The CDR3 totals 16 residues. Germline CDR1 and CDR2: SGHRS and YFSETQ. The CDR3 reads CASSYTTGTATYEQYF. As DNA, the CDR3 is TGCGCCAGCAGTTACACCACCGGGACAGCAACCTACGAGCAGTACTTC.

This clonotype appeared a few times. The chain couples TRBV12-3 or TRBV12-4 to TRBJ2-7; 7 bases match TRBD2. V was pared by 4 bases and J by 2 bases, with 5 bases of the junction left unmatched. This CDR3 region has 14 residues. The CDR3 loop is CASSWSSGAYEQYF. The CDR3 DNA reads TGTGCCAGCAGTTGGTCTAGCGGCGCCTACGAGCAGTACTTC.

This clonotype was observed a few times. The V gene is TRBV5-1, the J gene TRBJ2-5; 9 bases agree with TRBD1. CDR1 and CDR2 (germline): SGHRS, YFSETQ. The J segment lost 5 bases and the V segment lost 3 bases, leaving 8 bases of the junction unmatched. The CDR3 is 15 residues long. The CDR3 bases are TGCGCCAGCAGCTACGGGACAGGGATCGCGGAGACCCAGTACTTC. Encoded protein: CASSYGTGIAETQYF. The full variable domain, rest sourced from reference TRBV5-1 and TRBJ2-5, is KAGVTQTPRYLIKTRGQQVTLSCSPISGHRSVSWYQQTPGQGLQFLFEYFSETQRNKGNFPGRFSGRQFSNSRSEMNVSTLELGDSALYLCASSYGTGIAETQYFGPGTRLLVL.

This clonotype was counted at least ten times. This chain uses TRBV18 with TRBJ2-6; D unresolved. The V gene lost 6 bases and the J gene lost 4 bases, with 7 bases spanning the gap. The CDR3 runs to 13 residues. Germline CDR1 reads KGHSH; CDR2 reads LQKENI. The CDR3 bases are TGTGCCAGCTCCCCAACCGGGGCCAACGTCCTGACTTTC. It codes for CASSPTGANVLTF.

Only a few counts were recorded for this clonotype. This chain uses TRBV5-1 with TRBJ2-7, with no clear D. The CDR3 runs 18 residues. V was shortened by 0 bases and J by 0 bases, with 19 bases between the two germline ends. Germline V gives CDR1 SGHRS, CDR2 YFSETQ. CDR3 in DNA: TGCGCCAGCAGCTTGGCCCCGCAGGCCCTGATCCGCTCCTACGAGCAGTACTTC. Translated, it gives CASSLAPQALIRSYEQYF.

This clonotype was counted many times. The gene calls are TRBV5-1 and TRBJ2-3; no definite D call. The CDR3 covers 12 residues. The ends were cut back, 6 bases at V and 2 bases at J, with 7 bases in the middle. CDR1 SGHRS and CDR2 YFSETQ come from the germline V gene. The CDR3 nucleotides read TGCGCCAGCACCGCCAACACAGATACGCAGTATTTT. It specifies CASTANTDTQYF.